This section outlines one T cell receptor (beta chain) sequence together with its context. Its antigen is currently unknown. This sample stems from a study of cytomegalovirus exposure and HLA in healthy donors. Study-wide background: A preliminary data release comprised tens of millions of unique TCRs obtained from HLA-typed donors. Study-wide results and limits: Analyses of presence and absence presupposed an approximately uniform sequencing depth across donors.

PCR involved 60 Vbeta and 13 Jbeta primers. Source study methods: Per a later analysis, the number of unique TCR beta chains was roughly 80 million, of which roughly 10 million were shared. Clones were read by immunoSEQ multiplex PCR, and TCRdb kept only the in-frame ones, dropping some. V and J calls plus clone size are reproduced from that table; the DNA served to infer D and trimming. Altogether 200,000 or so clones are present, under 90% being singletons, with the ten largest covering 0.098%. Sequenced input: PBMCs. This sequence originates from a boy between 2 and 10 years old in good health and CMV-seronegative.

In nucleotides, the CDR3 is TGTGCCAGCAGTGAGCAGGGTTTCTACGAGCAGTACTTC. Translating it yields CASSEQGFYEQYF. V gene TRBV2 combines with J gene TRBJ2-5; TRBD1 is a possible D gene (5 bases). The end of the DNA fits TRBJ2-7 better, so the J call may be wrong. The CDR3 contains 13 residues. Germline V gene data show CDR1 as SNHLY and CDR2 as FYNNEI.